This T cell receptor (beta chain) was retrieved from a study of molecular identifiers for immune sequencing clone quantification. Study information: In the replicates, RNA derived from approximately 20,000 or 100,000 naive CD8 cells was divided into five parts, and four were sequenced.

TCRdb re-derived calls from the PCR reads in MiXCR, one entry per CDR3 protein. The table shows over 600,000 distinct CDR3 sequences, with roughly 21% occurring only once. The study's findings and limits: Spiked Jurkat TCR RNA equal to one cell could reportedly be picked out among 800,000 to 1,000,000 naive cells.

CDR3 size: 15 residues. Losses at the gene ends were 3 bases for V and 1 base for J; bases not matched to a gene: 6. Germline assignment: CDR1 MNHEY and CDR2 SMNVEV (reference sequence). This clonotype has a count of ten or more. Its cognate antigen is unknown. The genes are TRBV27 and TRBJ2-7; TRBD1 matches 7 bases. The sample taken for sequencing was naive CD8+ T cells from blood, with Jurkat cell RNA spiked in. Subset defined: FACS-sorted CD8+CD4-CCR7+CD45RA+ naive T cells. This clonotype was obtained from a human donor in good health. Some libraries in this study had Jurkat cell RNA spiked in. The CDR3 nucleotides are TGTGCCAGCAGTTTCGAGGGGGCAGGGTCCTACGAGCAGTACTTC. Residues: CASSFEGAGSYEQYF.